This T cell receptor (beta chain) was identified in a study of blood T cells in healthy people across ages. Study findings and constraints: A strong correlation between TCR beta diversity and naive T cell percentage was seen.

V lost 5 bases, J lost 6 bases, and 11 bases lay in between. The CDR3 totals 13 residues. Germline CDR1 and CDR2: MNHEY and SVGEGT. Using a J-beta primer mix together with a sample-barcoded 5' primer, a second PCR was run for roughly 6 to 11 cycles. MiXCR, run by TCRdb on the 5' RACE reads, gives a single entry per CDR3 protein. Among approximately 1,700,000 distinct CDR3 sequences listed, around 40% were seen once. This clonotype was recorded a few times. Its antigen is unknown. This chain connects TRBV6-2 or TRBV6-3 to TRBJ2-1, with D perhaps given as TRBD1 or TRBD2 (5 bases each). Sample: blood. The origin of this receptor is a human donor in good health. CDR3 sequence (DNA): TGTGCCAGCAGTCCCGGGACCCCCAATGAGCAGTTCTTC. Translated, it gives CASSPGTPNEQFF.